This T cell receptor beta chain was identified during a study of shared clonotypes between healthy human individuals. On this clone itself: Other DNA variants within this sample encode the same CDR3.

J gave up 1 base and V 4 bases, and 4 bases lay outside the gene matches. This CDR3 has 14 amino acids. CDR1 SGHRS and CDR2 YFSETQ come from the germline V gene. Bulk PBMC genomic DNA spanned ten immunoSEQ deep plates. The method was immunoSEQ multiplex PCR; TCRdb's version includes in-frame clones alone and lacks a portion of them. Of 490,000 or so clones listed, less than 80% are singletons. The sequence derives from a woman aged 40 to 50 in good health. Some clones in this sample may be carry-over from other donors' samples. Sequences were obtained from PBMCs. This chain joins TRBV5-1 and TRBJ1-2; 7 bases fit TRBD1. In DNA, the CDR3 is TGCGCCAGCAGCGGTGGGACAGTTAACTATGGCTACACCTTC. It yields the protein CASSGGTVNYGYTF.